The present T cell receptor beta chain was sequenced within a study of T-cell reconstitution after alpha-beta-depleted transplantation in children. Library preparation (for TCRbeta) was performed with unique molecular identifiers. Each CDR3 protein gets one entry after TCRdb re-called the PCR reads with MiXCR. The sample contains 450,000 to 600,000 distinct CDR3 sequences, about 18% of which appear only once. CDR3 length: 14 residues. Trimming removed 4 bases from V and 5 bases from J; junction bases left unmatched: 8. Germline values: CDR1 SGHRS, CDR2 YFSETQ. The chain recombines TRBV5-1 with TRBJ2-5; 7 bases line up with TRBD2. This clonotype was obtained from a human donor who donated a stem cell graft to a child with acute lymphoblastic leukemia. The sequencing used PBMCs from the stem cell graft donor, collected from the stem cell graft. The CDR3 DNA reads TGCGCCAGCAGCCCGGTAACGCGGGAGGAGACCCAGTACTTC. It is translated as CASSPVTREETQYF.